This T cell receptor (beta chain) comes out of a study of T cell responses to AZD1222 COVID-19 vaccine. Study background: Recipients boosted at about 4 weeks or about 12 weeks are pooled.

With respect to this clone: Its specificity is unknown.

The germline CDR1 and CDR2 sequences are LGHDT and YNNKEL (reference sequence). This CDR3 has 15 amino acids. Trimming removed 0 bases from V and 8 bases from J, with 16 bases in between. Study findings and constraints: Samples come after the peak T cell response, not at day 14.

The assay was immunoSEQ multiplex PCR, and TCRdb's table has in-frame clones only and misses some. The data show 150,000 or so clones, with roughly 90% seen just once and under 5% held by the top ten. This sequence was found in an adult in good health. Sequences were derived from peripheral blood, sampled on day 0 of AZD1222 vaccination. The chain couples TRBV3-1 (or the pseudogene TRBV3-2) to TRBJ1-2; D gene ambiguous. CDR3 sequence: CASSQDLRGFGGYTF. The DNA of the CDR3 is TGTGCCAGCAGCCAAGATCTACGAGGGTTTGGGGGCTACACCTTC.